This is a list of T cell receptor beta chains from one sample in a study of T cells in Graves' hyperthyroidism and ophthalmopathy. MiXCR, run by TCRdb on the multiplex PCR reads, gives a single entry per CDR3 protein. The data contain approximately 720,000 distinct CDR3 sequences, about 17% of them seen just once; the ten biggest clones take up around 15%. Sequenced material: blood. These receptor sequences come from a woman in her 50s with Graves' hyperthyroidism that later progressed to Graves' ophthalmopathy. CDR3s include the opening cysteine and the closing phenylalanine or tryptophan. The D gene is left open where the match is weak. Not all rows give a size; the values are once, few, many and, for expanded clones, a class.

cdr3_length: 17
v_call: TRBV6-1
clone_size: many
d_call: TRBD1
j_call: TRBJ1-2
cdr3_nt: TGTGCCAGCAGTTCCCTGGACAGGGTAGTTGCTAACTATGGCTACACCTTC
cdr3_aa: CASSSLDRVVANYGYTF

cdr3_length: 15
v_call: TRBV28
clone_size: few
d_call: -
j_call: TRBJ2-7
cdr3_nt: TGTGCCAGCAAATTCCATGGGGACACCCCCTACGAGCAGTACTTC
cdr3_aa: CASKFHGDTPYEQYF

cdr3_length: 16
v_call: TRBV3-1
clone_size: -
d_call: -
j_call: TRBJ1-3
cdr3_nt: TGTGCCAGCAGCCAAGAATTGGGGGGGGTCGGAAACACCATATATTTT
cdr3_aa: CASSQELGGVGNTIYF

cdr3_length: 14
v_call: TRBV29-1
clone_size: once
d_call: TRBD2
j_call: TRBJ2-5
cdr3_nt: TGCAGCGTTGAACGGGCGGGGGAGCAGGAGACCCAGTACTTC
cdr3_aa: CSVERAGEQETQYF

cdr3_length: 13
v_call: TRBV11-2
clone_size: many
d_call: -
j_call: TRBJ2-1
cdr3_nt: TGTGCCAGCAGCTTATTGCTGTACAATGAGCAGTTCTTC
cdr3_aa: CASSLLLYNEQFF

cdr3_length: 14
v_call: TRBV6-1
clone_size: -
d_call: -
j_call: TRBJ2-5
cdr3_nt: TGTGCCGTGGCAGGACAGCAGGACCAAGAGACCCAGTACTTC
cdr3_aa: CAVAGQQDQETQYF

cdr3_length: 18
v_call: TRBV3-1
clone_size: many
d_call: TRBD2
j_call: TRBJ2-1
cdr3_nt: TGTGCCAGCAGCCAAGATTGGGGACTAGCGGGGGGCGGCGATGAGCAGTTCTTC
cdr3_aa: CASSQDWGLAGGGDEQFF

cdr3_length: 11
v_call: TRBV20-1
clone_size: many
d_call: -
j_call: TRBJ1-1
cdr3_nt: TGCAGTGCTAGGAAGAACACTGAAGCTTTCTTT
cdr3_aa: CSARKNTEAFF

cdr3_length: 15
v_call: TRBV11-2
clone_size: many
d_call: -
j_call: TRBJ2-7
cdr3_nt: TGTGCCAGCAGTCTATCCGGGAGCAGCGCCTTGGAGCAGTACTTC
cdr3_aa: CASSLSGSSALEQYF

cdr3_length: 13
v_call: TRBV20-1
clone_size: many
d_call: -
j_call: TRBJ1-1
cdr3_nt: TGCAGTGCCGTGAGGGGAATACGCACTGAAGCTTTCTTT
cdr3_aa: CSAVRGIRTEAFF

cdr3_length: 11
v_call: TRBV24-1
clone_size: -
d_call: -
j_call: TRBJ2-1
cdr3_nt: TGTGCCACCAGTGACAGGGATGAGCAGTTCTTC
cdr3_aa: CATSDRDEQFF

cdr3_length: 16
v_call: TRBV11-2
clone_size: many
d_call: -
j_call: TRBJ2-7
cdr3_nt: TGTGCCAGCAGCTTAGATCAAGGGGCCCTCTCCTACGAGCAGTACTTC
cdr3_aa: CASSLDQGALSYEQYF

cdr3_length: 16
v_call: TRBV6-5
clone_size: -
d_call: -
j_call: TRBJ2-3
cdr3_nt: TGTGCCAGCAGTTCCATCCGGGGGGCAGGCACAGATACGCAGTATTTT
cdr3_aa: CASSSIRGAGTDTQYF

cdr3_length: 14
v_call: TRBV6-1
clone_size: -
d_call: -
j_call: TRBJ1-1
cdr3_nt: TGTGCCAGCGGTGACCCTACACTGAACACTGAAGCTTTCTTT
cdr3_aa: CASGDPTLNTEAFF

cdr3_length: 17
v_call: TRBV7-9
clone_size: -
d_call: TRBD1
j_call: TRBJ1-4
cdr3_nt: TGTGCCAGCAGCCCCCCCACAGGGGGGGCCGCTTTTGGAAAACTGTTTTTT
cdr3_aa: CASSPPTGGAAFGKLFF

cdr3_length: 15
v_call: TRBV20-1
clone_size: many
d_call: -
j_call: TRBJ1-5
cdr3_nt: TGCAGTGCTAGAGATCCCCTAAAGGGAGGTCAGCCCCAGCATTTT
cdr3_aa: CSARDPLKGGQPQHF

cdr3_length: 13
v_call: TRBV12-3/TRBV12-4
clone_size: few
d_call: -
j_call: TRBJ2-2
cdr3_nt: TGTGCGGGGAGGCAGGGGGTGTCCGGGGAGCTGTTTTTT
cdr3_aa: CAGRQGVSGELFF

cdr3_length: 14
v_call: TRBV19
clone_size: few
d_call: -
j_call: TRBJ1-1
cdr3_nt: TGTGCCAGTAGTATGGGCGGTAAGAACACTGAAGCTTTCTTT
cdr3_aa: CASSMGGKNTEAFF

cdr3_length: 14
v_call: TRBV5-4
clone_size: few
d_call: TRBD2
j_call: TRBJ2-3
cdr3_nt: TGTGCCAGCAGCACTAGCGGGGGCACAGATACGCAGTATTTT
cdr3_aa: CASSTSGGTDTQYF

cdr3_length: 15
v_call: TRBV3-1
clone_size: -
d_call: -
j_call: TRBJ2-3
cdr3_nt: TGTGCCAGCAGCCAAGGGGTTGCACACACAGATACGCAGTATTTT
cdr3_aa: CASSQGVAHTDTQYF